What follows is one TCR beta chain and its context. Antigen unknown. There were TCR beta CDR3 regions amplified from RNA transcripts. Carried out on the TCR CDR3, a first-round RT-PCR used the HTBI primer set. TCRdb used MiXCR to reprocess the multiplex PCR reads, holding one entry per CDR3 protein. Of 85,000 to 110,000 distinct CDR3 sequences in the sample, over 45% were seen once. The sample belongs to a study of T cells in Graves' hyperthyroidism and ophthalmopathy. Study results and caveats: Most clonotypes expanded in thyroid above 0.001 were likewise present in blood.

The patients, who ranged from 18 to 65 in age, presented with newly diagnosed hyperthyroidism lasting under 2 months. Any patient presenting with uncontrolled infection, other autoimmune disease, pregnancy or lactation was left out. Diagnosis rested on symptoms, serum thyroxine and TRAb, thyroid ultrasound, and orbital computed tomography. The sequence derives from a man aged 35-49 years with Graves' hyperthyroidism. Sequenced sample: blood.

DNA for the CDR3: TGCAGCGTTGATCTAGCGGGAGGTGAGCAGTTCTTC. It encodes CSVDLAGGEQFF. The rearrangement joins TRBV29-1 to TRBJ2-1; 11 bases agree with TRBD2. Germline V lookup: CDR1 SQVTM, CDR2 ANQGSEA. This CDR3 is 12 amino acids long. The V segment lost 3 bases and the J segment 9 bases; nucleotides outside the gene matches: 1.